The rows below give T cell receptor beta chains drawn from one sample of a study of blood T cells in healthy people across ages. TCRdb itself ran the 5' RACE reads through MiXCR, one entry per CDR3 protein. The repertoire has under 2,000,000 distinct CDR3 sequences, about 49% of them found once; the top ten carry less than 2.5%. The sequenced sample was blood. Receptors were obtained from a woman in her thirties or forties in good health. The CDR3 runs from the conserved cysteine through the conserved F or W. The D gene is left open where the match is weak. A row's size may be missing; if present it is once, few, many or a size class.

cdr3_nt: TGTGCCAGCAGTTGGACAATGGAATCCTACGAGCAGTACTTC
cdr3_aa: CASSWTMESYEQYF
cdr3_length: 14
clone_size: once
j_call: TRBJ2-7
v_call: TRBV6-2/TRBV6-3
d_call: NA

cdr3_nt: TGCAGCGTTAAACCGGGACAGGGAAGGTGGACTGAAGCTTTCTTT
cdr3_aa: CSVKPGQGRWTEAFF
cdr3_length: 15
clone_size: NA
j_call: TRBJ1-1
v_call: TRBV29-1
d_call: TRBD1

cdr3_nt: TGCGCCAGCAGCCTAGAACGGCTAGCGGCTTCCTACAATGAGCAGTTCTTC
cdr3_aa: CASSLERLAASYNEQFF
cdr3_length: 17
clone_size: once
j_call: TRBJ2-1
v_call: TRBV4-1
d_call: TRBD2

cdr3_nt: TGTGCCAGCAGCGCACGGCGGCAGGGCAGTCCACCCCTCCACTTT
cdr3_aa: CASSARRQGSPPLHF
cdr3_length: 15
clone_size: NA
j_call: TRBJ1-6
v_call: TRBV28
d_call: NA

cdr3_nt: TGTGCCAGCATAGGCGGGACCACCCACGAGCAGTACTTC
cdr3_aa: CASIGGTTHEQYF
cdr3_length: 13
clone_size: NA
j_call: TRBJ2-7
v_call: TRBV12-3/TRBV12-4
d_call: NA

cdr3_nt: TGTGCCAGCAGCTTGGCCTCTCTAGGGACGGATAATGAAAAACTGTTTTTT
cdr3_aa: CASSLASLGTDNEKLFF
cdr3_length: 17
clone_size: few
j_call: TRBJ1-4
v_call: TRBV7-2
d_call: NA

cdr3_nt: TGTGCCAGCAGCTTAGTAGGGTTGGAGAAAGAGACCCAGTACTTC
cdr3_aa: CASSLVGLEKETQYF
cdr3_length: 15
clone_size: NA
j_call: TRBJ2-5
v_call: TRBV7-9
d_call: NA

cdr3_nt: TGTGCCATTCCTGGGCGGGGTGGTGGCTACACCTTC
cdr3_aa: CAIPGRGGGYTF
cdr3_length: 12
clone_size: NA
j_call: TRBJ1-2
v_call: TRBV25-1
d_call: NA

cdr3_nt: TGCAGTGCTAGAGAACCACGGGGGGGCCTAGCAGATACGCAGTATTTT
cdr3_aa: CSAREPRGGLADTQYF
cdr3_length: 16
clone_size: NA
j_call: TRBJ2-3
v_call: TRBV20-1
d_call: TRBD2

cdr3_nt: TGCGCCAGCAGCCAAGGGGCAGGGGGCGCGGATTACAATGAGCAGTTCTTC
cdr3_aa: CASSQGAGGADYNEQFF
cdr3_length: 17
clone_size: NA
j_call: TRBJ2-1
v_call: TRBV4-1
d_call: TRBD1

cdr3_nt: TGTGCCACCAGCAGAGAGCGAGGGTTTCTCGATACGCAGTATTTT
cdr3_aa: CATSRERGFLDTQYF
cdr3_length: 15
clone_size: few
j_call: TRBJ2-3
v_call: TRBV15
d_call: NA

cdr3_nt: TGTGCCAGCAGCTTCCGACTAGCGGGGGTACTCGCGAACACCGGGGAGCTGTTTTTT
cdr3_aa: CASSFRLAGVLANTGELFF
cdr3_length: 19
clone_size: NA
j_call: TRBJ2-2
v_call: TRBV5-5
d_call: TRBD2

cdr3_nt: TGTGCCAGTACCCCGGGACTAGCGGGGATAAATGAGCAGTTCTTC
cdr3_aa: CASTPGLAGINEQFF
cdr3_length: 15
clone_size: few
j_call: TRBJ2-1
v_call: TRBV19
d_call: TRBD2

cdr3_nt: TGTGCCAGCAGCCATACGGACACGGTGAACACTGAAGCTTTCTTT
cdr3_aa: CASSHTDTVNTEAFF
cdr3_length: 15
clone_size: NA
j_call: TRBJ1-1
v_call: TRBV3-1
d_call: NA

cdr3_nt: TGCAGTGCCCAACGGGGGGCTAACTACGAGCAGTACTTC
cdr3_aa: CSAQRGANYEQYF
cdr3_length: 13
clone_size: few
j_call: TRBJ2-7
v_call: TRBV20-1
d_call: NA

cdr3_nt: TGTGCCAGCGGACCCCGGGGGGCCCCCTACAATGAGCAGTTCTTC
cdr3_aa: CASGPRGAPYNEQFF
cdr3_length: 15
clone_size: NA
j_call: TRBJ2-1
v_call: TRBV7-2
d_call: NA

cdr3_nt: TGTGCCAGCAGCTTAGCGCGAGACAGAAGCGGGCAGTACTTC
cdr3_aa: CASSLARDRSGQYF
cdr3_length: 14
clone_size: NA
j_call: TRBJ2-7
v_call: TRBV7-6
d_call: NA

cdr3_nt: TGTGCCAGCAGCTTACCCACAGGGGGCCAGGCTAATGAAAAACTGTTTTTT
cdr3_aa: CASSLPTGGQANEKLFF
cdr3_length: 17
clone_size: once
j_call: TRBJ1-4
v_call: TRBV11-2
d_call: TRBD1

cdr3_nt: TGCAGCGTTGAAGGACAGGGTTCACTGGGCAATGAGCAGTTCTTC
cdr3_aa: CSVEGQGSLGNEQFF
cdr3_length: 15
clone_size: NA
j_call: TRBJ2-1
v_call: TRBV29-1
d_call: TRBD1

cdr3_nt: TGTGCCAGCAGTCAAAGACAACGAGAAAAACTGTTTTTT
cdr3_aa: CASSQRQREKLFF
cdr3_length: 13
clone_size: NA
j_call: TRBJ1-4
v_call: TRBV6-5
d_call: NA

cdr3_nt: TGTGCCAGCAGCTTAAACCCGACAGGGGGCCAAGAGACCCAGTACTTC
cdr3_aa: CASSLNPTGGQETQYF
cdr3_length: 16
clone_size: many
j_call: TRBJ2-5
v_call: TRBV7-2
d_call: TRBD1

cdr3_nt: TGTGCCATCAGTGACCCCGAGGACAGGGACTATGGCTACACCTTC
cdr3_aa: CAISDPEDRDYGYTF
cdr3_length: 15
clone_size: NA
j_call: TRBJ1-2
v_call: TRBV10-3
d_call: TRBD1

cdr3_nt: TGTGCCAGCAGCTTAGCTCCCTCGGGCTACACCTTC
cdr3_aa: CASSLAPSGYTF
cdr3_length: 12
clone_size: few
j_call: TRBJ1-2
v_call: TRBV7-9
d_call: NA

cdr3_nt: TGTGCCAGTGGCGGTTCCGGTTACGAGCAGTACTTC
cdr3_aa: CASGGSGYEQYF
cdr3_length: 12
clone_size: NA
j_call: TRBJ2-7
v_call: TRBV7-6
d_call: NA

cdr3_nt: TGTGCCAGCAGCGTAGTACCTAGCGGGAGCTTCAATGAGCAGTTCTTC
cdr3_aa: CASSVVPSGSFNEQFF
cdr3_length: 16
clone_size: few
j_call: TRBJ2-1
v_call: TRBV9
d_call: TRBD2

cdr3_nt: TGTGCCAGCAGTTTAACCGGGGGGAAATATAATTCACCCCTCCACTTT
cdr3_aa: CASSLTGGKYNSPLHF
cdr3_length: 16
clone_size: NA
j_call: TRBJ1-6
v_call: TRBV27
d_call: NA

cdr3_nt: TGTGCCGCCCCTGGGGCTAGCGGATACAATGAGCAGTTCTTC
cdr3_aa: CAAPGASGYNEQFF
cdr3_length: 14
clone_size: few
j_call: TRBJ2-1
v_call: TRBV27
d_call: TRBD2

cdr3_nt: TGTGCCAGCAGCCACACAGGGGGTGAGGGAGAGACCCAGTACTTC
cdr3_aa: CASSHTGGEGETQYF
cdr3_length: 15
clone_size: few
j_call: TRBJ2-5
v_call: TRBV4-2
d_call: TRBD1

cdr3_nt: TGCAGTGCTAGAAGGAACGTCGACCTCGGGCGGTACTACGAGCAGTACTTC
cdr3_aa: CSARRNVDLGRYYEQYF
cdr3_length: 17
clone_size: NA
j_call: TRBJ2-7
v_call: TRBV20-1
d_call: NA

cdr3_nt: TGTGCCAGCAGCTCCACTAGCTGGGGCGGCCGAGATACGCAGTATTTT
cdr3_aa: CASSSTSWGGRDTQYF
cdr3_length: 16
clone_size: NA
j_call: TRBJ2-3
v_call: TRBV6-2/TRBV6-3
d_call: NA

cdr3_nt: TGCAGTGCTAGACCGGGGACAGGTATCTTGGACGAGCAGTACTTC
cdr3_aa: CSARPGTGILDEQYF
cdr3_length: 15
clone_size: NA
j_call: TRBJ2-7
v_call: TRBV20-1
d_call: TRBD1

cdr3_nt: TGCGCCAGCAGCCAAGTGGGGAGGGGGGGTGGTTCTGGGGCCAACGTCCTGACTTTC
cdr3_aa: CASSQVGRGGGSGANVLTF
cdr3_length: 19
clone_size: NA
j_call: TRBJ2-6
v_call: TRBV4-3
d_call: NA

cdr3_nt: TGTGCCAGCAGTCCGGGACTAGCGGGGGGGCAGGAGCAGTTCTTC
cdr3_aa: CASSPGLAGGQEQFF
cdr3_length: 15
clone_size: many
j_call: TRBJ2-1
v_call: TRBV12-3/TRBV12-4
d_call: TRBD2

cdr3_nt: TGCGCCAGCAGCTTGGTTTTAGGCCAGGGTAAGAATGAGCAGTTCTTC
cdr3_aa: CASSLVLGQGKNEQFF
cdr3_length: 16
clone_size: few
j_call: TRBJ2-1
v_call: TRBV5-1
d_call: NA

cdr3_nt: TGTACCAGCAGGGCAGACAGGGATTTGGGCGAGCAGTACTTC
cdr3_aa: CTSRADRDLGEQYF
cdr3_length: 14
clone_size: NA
j_call: TRBJ2-7
v_call: TRBV4-2
d_call: TRBD1